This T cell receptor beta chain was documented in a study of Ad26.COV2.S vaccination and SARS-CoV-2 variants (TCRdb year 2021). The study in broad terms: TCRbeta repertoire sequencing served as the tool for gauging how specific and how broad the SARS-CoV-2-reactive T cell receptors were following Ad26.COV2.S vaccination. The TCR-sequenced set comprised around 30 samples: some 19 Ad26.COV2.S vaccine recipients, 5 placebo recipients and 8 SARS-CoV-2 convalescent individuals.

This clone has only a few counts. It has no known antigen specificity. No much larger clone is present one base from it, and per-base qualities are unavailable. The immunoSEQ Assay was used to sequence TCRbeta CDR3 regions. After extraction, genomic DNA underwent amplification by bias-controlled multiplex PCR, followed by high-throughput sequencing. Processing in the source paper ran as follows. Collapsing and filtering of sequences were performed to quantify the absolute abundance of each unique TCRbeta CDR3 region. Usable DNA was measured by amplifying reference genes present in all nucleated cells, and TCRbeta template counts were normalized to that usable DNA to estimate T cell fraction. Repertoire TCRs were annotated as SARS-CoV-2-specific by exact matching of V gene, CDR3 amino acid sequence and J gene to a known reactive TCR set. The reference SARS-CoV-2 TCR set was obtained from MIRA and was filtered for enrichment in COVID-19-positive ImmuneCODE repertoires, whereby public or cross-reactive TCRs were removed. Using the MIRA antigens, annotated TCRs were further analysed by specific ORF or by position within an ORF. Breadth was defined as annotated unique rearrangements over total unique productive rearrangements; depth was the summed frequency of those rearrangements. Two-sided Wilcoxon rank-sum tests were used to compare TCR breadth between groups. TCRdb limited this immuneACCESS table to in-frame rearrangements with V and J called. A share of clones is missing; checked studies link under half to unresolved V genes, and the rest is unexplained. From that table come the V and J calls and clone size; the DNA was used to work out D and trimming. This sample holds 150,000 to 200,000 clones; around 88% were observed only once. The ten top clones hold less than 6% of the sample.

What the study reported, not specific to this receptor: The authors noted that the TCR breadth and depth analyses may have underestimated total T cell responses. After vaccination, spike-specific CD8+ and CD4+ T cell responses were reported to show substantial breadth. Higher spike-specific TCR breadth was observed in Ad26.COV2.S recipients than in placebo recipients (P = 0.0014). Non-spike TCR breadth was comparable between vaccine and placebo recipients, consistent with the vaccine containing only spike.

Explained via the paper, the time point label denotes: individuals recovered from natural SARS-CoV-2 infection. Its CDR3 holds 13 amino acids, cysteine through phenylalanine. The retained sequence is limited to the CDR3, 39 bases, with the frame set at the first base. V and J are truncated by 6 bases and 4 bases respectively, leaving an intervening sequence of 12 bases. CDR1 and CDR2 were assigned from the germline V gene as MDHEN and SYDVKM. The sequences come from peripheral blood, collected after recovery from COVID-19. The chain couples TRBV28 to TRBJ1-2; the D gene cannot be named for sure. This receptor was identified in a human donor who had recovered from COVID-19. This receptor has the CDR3 CASSSSGGYGYTF. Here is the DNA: TGTGCCAGCAGCTCTTCCGGTGGCTATGGCTACACCTTC.